This T cell receptor (beta chain) appears in the sequencing data of a study of T cell responses to AZD1222 COVID-19 vaccine. Study at large: Doses given second, at about 4 or about 12 weeks, were pooled. Study conclusions and caveats: The donor group comprised mostly white British people and more females; the analysis possibly underestimated clonal diversity. Variant regions that are unmutated are reportedly the target of nearly half of spike-specific TCRs.

This CDR3 region has 14 residues. CDR1 KGHDR and CDR2 SFDVKD come from the germline V gene. Trimming cost V 0 bases and J 14 bases, with 15 bases left between them. Assay used: immunoSEQ multiplex PCR; TCRdb lists only in-frame clones, some missing. The table has fewer than 50,000 clones, 80% seen once. As to this clone: Its target is unknown.

The V and J genes are TRBV24-1 and TRBJ2-2; no firm D call. The source material was peripheral blood, sampled on day 0 of AZD1222 vaccination. The receptor's source is an adult in good health. The CDR3 DNA reads TGTGCCACCAGTGATTTGCGGCCCGACGCCCGTCTGTTTTTT. It is translated as CATSDLRPDARLFF.